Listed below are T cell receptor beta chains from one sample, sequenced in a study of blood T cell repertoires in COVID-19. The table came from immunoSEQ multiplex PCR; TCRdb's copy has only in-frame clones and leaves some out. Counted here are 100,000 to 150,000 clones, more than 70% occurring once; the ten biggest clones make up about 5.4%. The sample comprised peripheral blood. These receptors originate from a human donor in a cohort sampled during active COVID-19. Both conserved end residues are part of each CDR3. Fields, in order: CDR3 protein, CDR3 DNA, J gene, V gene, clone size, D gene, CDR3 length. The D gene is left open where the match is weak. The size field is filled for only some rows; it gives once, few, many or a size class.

CDR3 protein: CASSSRSRLRGNTEAFF
CDR3 DNA: TGTGCCAGTAGTTCCCGCAGCCGCTTAAGGGGGAACACTGAAGCTTTCTTT
J gene: TRBJ1-1
V gene: TRBV19
clone size: few
D gene: .
CDR3 length: 17

CDR3 protein: CASSLKYSYQETQYF
CDR3 DNA: TGTGCCAGCAGCTTGAAGTACAGTTATCAAGAGACCCAGTACTTC
J gene: TRBJ2-5
V gene: TRBV7-6
clone size: .
D gene: .
CDR3 length: 15

CDR3 protein: CASSQASEKLFF
CDR3 DNA: TGTGCCAGCAGCCAAGCGTCTGAAAAACTGTTTTTT
J gene: TRBJ1-4
V gene: TRBV4-2
clone size: .
D gene: .
CDR3 length: 12

CDR3 protein: CASSLGAGPYEQYF
CDR3 DNA: TGCGCCAGCAGCTTGGGGGCAGGGCCCTACGAGCAGTACTTC
J gene: TRBJ2-7
V gene: TRBV5-1
clone size: .
D gene: .
CDR3 length: 14

CDR3 protein: CASSGSGAGQPQHF
CDR3 DNA: TGTGCCAGCTCGGGTTCAGGGGCAGGTCAGCCCCAGCATTTT
J gene: TRBJ1-5
V gene: TRBV18
clone size: .
D gene: .
CDR3 length: 14

CDR3 protein: CASSQPGQGEFF
CDR3 DNA: TGTGCCAGCAGCCAACCCGGACAGGGTGAGTTCTTC
J gene: TRBJ2-1
V gene: TRBV3-1/TRBV3-2
clone size: .
D gene: TRBD1
CDR3 length: 12

CDR3 protein: CASSPTRVAGGRSYEQYF
CDR3 DNA: TGTGCCAGCTCACCAACCAGGGTAGCGGGAGGGAGAAGCTACGAGCAGTACTTC
J gene: TRBJ2-7
V gene: TRBV18
clone size: .
D gene: TRBD2
CDR3 length: 18

CDR3 protein: CASSLGGLAAYNEQFF
CDR3 DNA: TGTGCCAGCAGCTTAGGGGGACTAGCGGCCTACAATGAGCAGTTCTTC
J gene: TRBJ2-1
V gene: TRBV7-9
clone size: once
D gene: TRBD2
CDR3 length: 16

CDR3 protein: CASSLAGYLGGDTEQFF
CDR3 DNA: TGTGCCAGCAGCTTAGCGGGATACCTGGGAGGTGATACTGAGCAGTTCTTC
J gene: TRBJ2-1
V gene: TRBV7-9
clone size: .
D gene: .
CDR3 length: 17

CDR3 protein: CASRQGRGTNEKLFF
CDR3 DNA: TGTGCCAGCAGACAGGGTAGAGGAACTAATGAAAAACTGTTTTTT
J gene: TRBJ1-4
V gene: TRBV2
clone size: few
D gene: .
CDR3 length: 15

CDR3 protein: CASSEGELGQPQHF
CDR3 DNA: TGTGCCAGCAGTGAAGGGGAGCTCGGTCAGCCCCAGCATTTT
J gene: TRBJ1-5
V gene: TRBV2
clone size: .
D gene: .
CDR3 length: 14

CDR3 protein: CASSKWRDEQFF
CDR3 DNA: TGTGCCAGCAGCAAATGGAGGGATGAGCAGTTCTTC
J gene: TRBJ2-1
V gene: TRBV21-1
clone size: .
D gene: .
CDR3 length: 12

CDR3 protein: CSVVLNRDSTAGNTIYF
CDR3 DNA: TGCAGCGTTGTCCTAAACCGGGACAGTACAGCCGGAAACACCATATATTTT
J gene: TRBJ1-3
V gene: TRBV29-1
clone size: few
D gene: TRBD1
CDR3 length: 17

CDR3 protein: CASSSYSGTSGGYEQYF
CDR3 DNA: TGTGCCAGCAGCTCTTATTCCGGGACTAGCGGGGGCTACGAGCAGTACTTC
J gene: TRBJ2-7
V gene: TRBV5-4
clone size: once
D gene: TRBD2
CDR3 length: 17

CDR3 protein: CASSQADGLAGGPDTQYF
CDR3 DNA: TGTGCCAGCAGCCAAGCGGACGGACTAGCGGGGGGGCCAGATACGCAGTATTTT
J gene: TRBJ2-3
V gene: TRBV3-1/TRBV3-2
clone size: .
D gene: TRBD2
CDR3 length: 18

CDR3 protein: CASSPGTSGSSEQFF
CDR3 DNA: TGTGCCAGCAGCCCGGGGACTAGCGGGAGTAGTGAGCAGTTCTTC
J gene: TRBJ2-1
V gene: TRBV11-3
clone size: few
D gene: TRBD2
CDR3 length: 15

CDR3 protein: CASSGGTSEQYF
CDR3 DNA: TGCGCCAGCAGTGGGGGGACTTCCGAGCAGTACTTC
J gene: TRBJ2-7
V gene: TRBV10-1
clone size: .
D gene: .
CDR3 length: 12

CDR3 protein: CASSIAGSSYNEQFF
CDR3 DNA: TGTGCCAGTAGTATAGCGGGAAGCTCCTACAATGAGCAGTTCTTC
J gene: TRBJ2-1
V gene: TRBV19
clone size: .
D gene: .
CDR3 length: 15

CDR3 protein: CASSLYRGRTGELFF
CDR3 DNA: TGTGCCAGCAGCTTATACAGGGGGCGTACCGGGGAGCTGTTTTTT
J gene: TRBJ2-2
V gene: TRBV11-2
clone size: .
D gene: TRBD1
CDR3 length: 15

CDR3 protein: CASSLVGASNQPQHF
CDR3 DNA: TGTGCCAGCAGCTTGGTAGGGGCGAGCAATCAGCCCCAGCATTTT
J gene: TRBJ1-5
V gene: TRBV5-6
clone size: .
D gene: .
CDR3 length: 15

CDR3 protein: CASSLVRGVGSYEQYF
CDR3 DNA: TGTGCCAGCAGCTTAGTCCGGGGGGTTGGCTCCTACGAGCAGTACTTC
J gene: TRBJ2-7
V gene: TRBV7-8
clone size: once
D gene: TRBD2
CDR3 length: 16

CDR3 protein: CASSTTPYTQYF
CDR3 DNA: TGTGCCAGTAGTACTACTCCTTATACGCAGTATTTT
J gene: TRBJ2-3
V gene: TRBV19
clone size: .
D gene: .
CDR3 length: 12

CDR3 protein: CASSVEGGTSGRNEQFF
CDR3 DNA: TGTGCCAGCAGCGTAGAGGGGGGGACTAGCGGGAGAAATGAGCAGTTCTTC
J gene: TRBJ2-1
V gene: TRBV9
clone size: .
D gene: TRBD2
CDR3 length: 17

CDR3 protein: CASSTGQGMPDTQYF
CDR3 DNA: TGTGCCAGCAGCACGGGACAGGGAATGCCAGATACGCAGTATTTT
J gene: TRBJ2-3
V gene: TRBV7-8
clone size: once
D gene: TRBD1
CDR3 length: 15

CDR3 protein: CASSLRGSGTEAFF
CDR3 DNA: TGTGCCAGCAGCTTACGGGGGAGCGGGACTGAAGCTTTCTTT
J gene: TRBJ1-1
V gene: TRBV7-2
clone size: .
D gene: .
CDR3 length: 14

CDR3 protein: CASSHASNEQFF
CDR3 DNA: TGTGCCAGCAGCCATGCGTCAAATGAGCAGTTCTTC
J gene: TRBJ2-1
V gene: TRBV3-1/TRBV3-2
clone size: .
D gene: .
CDR3 length: 12

CDR3 protein: CASTISNSPLHF
CDR3 DNA: TGTGCTAGCACTATTTCAAATTCACCCCTCCACTTT
J gene: TRBJ1-6
V gene: TRBV12-5
clone size: .
D gene: .
CDR3 length: 12

CDR3 protein: CATSGRQGPDTQYF
CDR3 DNA: TGTGCCACCAGTGGACGACAGGGGCCAGATACGCAGTATTTT
J gene: TRBJ2-3
V gene: TRBV24-1
clone size: few
D gene: TRBD1
CDR3 length: 14

CDR3 protein: CASSQGVFNEKLFF
CDR3 DNA: TGTGCCAGCAGCCAAGGAGTTTTCAATGAAAAACTGTTTTTT
J gene: TRBJ1-4
V gene: TRBV3-1/TRBV3-2
clone size: .
D gene: .
CDR3 length: 14

CDR3 protein: CASSQGASGIGSYEQYF
CDR3 DNA: TGTGCCAGCAGCCAAGGCGCTAGCGGGATAGGTTCCTACGAGCAGTACTTC
J gene: TRBJ2-7
V gene: TRBV4-2
clone size: .
D gene: TRBD2
CDR3 length: 17

CDR3 protein: CASTQGTDYNEQFF
CDR3 DNA: TGTGCCAGCACCCAGGGGACAGATTACAATGAGCAGTTCTTC
J gene: TRBJ2-1
V gene: TRBV9
clone size: .
D gene: TRBD1
CDR3 length: 14